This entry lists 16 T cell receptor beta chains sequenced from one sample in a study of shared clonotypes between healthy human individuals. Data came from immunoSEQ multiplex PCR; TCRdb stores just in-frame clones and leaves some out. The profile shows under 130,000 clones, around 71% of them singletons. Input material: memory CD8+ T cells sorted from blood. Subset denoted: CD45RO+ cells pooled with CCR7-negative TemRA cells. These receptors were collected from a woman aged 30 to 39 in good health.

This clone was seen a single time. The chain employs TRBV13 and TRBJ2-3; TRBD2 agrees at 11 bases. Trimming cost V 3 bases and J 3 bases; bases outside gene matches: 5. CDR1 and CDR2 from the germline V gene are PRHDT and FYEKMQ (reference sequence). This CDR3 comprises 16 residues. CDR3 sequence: CASSLATSGVTDTQYF. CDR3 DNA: TGTGCCAGCAGCTTGGCGACTAGCGGGGTTACAGATACGCAGTATTTT.

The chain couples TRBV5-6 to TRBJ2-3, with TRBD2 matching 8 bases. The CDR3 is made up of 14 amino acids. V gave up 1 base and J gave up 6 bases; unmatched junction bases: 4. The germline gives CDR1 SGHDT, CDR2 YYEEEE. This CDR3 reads CASSLKAGGDTQYF. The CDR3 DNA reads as TGTGCCAGCAGCTTGAAGGCGGGAGGCGATACGCAGTATTTT.

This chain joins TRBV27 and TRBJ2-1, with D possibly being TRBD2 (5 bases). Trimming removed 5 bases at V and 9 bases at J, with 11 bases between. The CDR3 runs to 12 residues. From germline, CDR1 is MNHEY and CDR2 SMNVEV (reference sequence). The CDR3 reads CASSPSGVEQFF. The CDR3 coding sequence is TGTGCCAGCAGTCCATCCGGGGTTGAGCAGTTCTTC.

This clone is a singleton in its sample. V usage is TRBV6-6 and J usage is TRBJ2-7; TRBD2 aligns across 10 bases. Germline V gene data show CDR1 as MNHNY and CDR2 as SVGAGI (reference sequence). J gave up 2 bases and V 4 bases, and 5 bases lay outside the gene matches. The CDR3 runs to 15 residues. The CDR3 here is CASSSPLAGAYEQYF. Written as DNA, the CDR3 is TGTGCCAGCAGTTCCCCTCTAGCGGGAGCCTACGAGCAGTACTTC.

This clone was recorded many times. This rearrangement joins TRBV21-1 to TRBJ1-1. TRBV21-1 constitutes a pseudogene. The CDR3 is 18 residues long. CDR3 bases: TGTGCCAGCAGCAAAGCCGGAGGAAGGTTGGCCAAGAACACTGAAGCTTTCTTT. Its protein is CASSKAGGRLAKNTEAFF.

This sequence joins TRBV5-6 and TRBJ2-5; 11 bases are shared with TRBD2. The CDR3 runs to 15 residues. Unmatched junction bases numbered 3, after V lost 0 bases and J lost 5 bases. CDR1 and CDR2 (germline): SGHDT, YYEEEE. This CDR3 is CASSLAIAGGETQYF. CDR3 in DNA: TGTGCCAGCAGCTTGGCGATAGCGGGAGGGGAGACCCAGTACTTC.

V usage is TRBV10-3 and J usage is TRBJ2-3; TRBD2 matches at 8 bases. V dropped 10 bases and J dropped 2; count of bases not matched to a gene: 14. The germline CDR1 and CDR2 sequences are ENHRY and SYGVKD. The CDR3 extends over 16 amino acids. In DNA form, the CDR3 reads TGTGCCACCGCGCAGGGTAGCGGGGCCTTCACAGATACGCAGTATTTT. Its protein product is CATAQGSGAFTDTQYF.

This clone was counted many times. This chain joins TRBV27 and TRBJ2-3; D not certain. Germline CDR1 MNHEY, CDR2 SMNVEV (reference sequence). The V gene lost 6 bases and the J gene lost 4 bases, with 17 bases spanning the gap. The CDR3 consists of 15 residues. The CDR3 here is CASRPPAARSDTQYF. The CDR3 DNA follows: TGTGCCAGCAGACCCCCCGCGGCTAGGTCAGATACGCAGTATTTT.

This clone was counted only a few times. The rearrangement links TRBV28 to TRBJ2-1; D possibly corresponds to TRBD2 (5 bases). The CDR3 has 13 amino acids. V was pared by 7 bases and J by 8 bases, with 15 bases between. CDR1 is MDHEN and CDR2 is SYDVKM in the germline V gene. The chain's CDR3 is CASTKGRGYEQFF. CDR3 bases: TGTGCCAGCACCAAAGGGCGCGGGTATGAGCAGTTCTTC.

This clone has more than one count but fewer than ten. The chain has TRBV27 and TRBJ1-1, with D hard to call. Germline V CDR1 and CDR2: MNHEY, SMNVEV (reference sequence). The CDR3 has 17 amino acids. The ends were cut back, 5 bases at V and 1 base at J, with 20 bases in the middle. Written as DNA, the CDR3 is TGTGCCAGCAGTCGGATCTTCAGCGGAGGCCCGAACACTGAAGCTTTCTTT. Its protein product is CASSRIFSGGPNTEAFF.

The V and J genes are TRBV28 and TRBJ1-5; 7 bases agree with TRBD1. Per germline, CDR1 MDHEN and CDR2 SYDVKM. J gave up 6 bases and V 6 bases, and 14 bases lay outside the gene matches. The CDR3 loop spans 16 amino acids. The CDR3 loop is CASSPSYRGPSQPQHF. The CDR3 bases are TGTGCCAGCAGCCCTTCATATAGGGGGCCCAGTCAGCCCCAGCATTTT.

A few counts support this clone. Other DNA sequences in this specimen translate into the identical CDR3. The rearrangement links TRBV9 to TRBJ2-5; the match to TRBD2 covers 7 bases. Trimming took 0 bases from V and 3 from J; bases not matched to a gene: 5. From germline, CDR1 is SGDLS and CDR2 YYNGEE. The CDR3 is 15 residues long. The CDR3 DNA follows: TGTGCCAGCAGCGTAGCAGGCCTAGCGGAAGAGACCCAGTACTTC. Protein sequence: CASSVAGLAEETQYF.

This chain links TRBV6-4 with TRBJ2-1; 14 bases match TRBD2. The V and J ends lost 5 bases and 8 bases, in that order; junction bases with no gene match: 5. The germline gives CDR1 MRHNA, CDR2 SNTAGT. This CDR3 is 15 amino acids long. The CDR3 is CASSFGTSGSDEQFF. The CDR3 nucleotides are TGTGCCAGCAGTTTCGGGACTAGCGGGAGTGATGAGCAGTTCTTC.

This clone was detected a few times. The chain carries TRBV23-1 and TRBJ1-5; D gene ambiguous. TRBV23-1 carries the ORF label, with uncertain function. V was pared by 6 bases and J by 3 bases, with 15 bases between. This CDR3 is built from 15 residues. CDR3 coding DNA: TGCGCCAGCAGAGCCTCACGACGGTTCAATCAGCCCCAGCATTTT. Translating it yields CASRASRRFNQPQHF.

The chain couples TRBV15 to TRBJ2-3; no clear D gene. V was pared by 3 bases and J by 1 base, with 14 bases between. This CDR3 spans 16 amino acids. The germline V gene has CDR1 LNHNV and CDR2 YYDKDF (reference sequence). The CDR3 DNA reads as TGTGCCACCAGCAGGGGCACGGAGTGGGGCACAGATACGCAGTATTTT. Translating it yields CATSRGTEWGTDTQYF.

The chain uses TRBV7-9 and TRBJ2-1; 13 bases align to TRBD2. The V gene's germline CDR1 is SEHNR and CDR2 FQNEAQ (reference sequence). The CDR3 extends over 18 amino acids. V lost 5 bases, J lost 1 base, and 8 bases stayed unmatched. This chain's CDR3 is CASSHQGLAGRSYNEQFF. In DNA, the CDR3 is TGTGCCAGCAGCCACCAGGGACTAGCGGGAAGGTCCTACAATGAGCAGTTCTTC.